This T cell receptor (beta chain) was sequenced during a study of blood T cell repertoires in COVID-19 (dated by TCRdb to the early 2020s). Background on the whole study: The collaborator samples originated in the United States, Italy and Spain and spanned the acute and convalescent phases of COVID-19. The prospective study material was composed of cDNA or gDNA derived from T cells, B-cell-depleted T cells, or PBMCs. The dataset comprised deeply sampled blood TCRbeta repertoires from subjects exposed to, actively infected with, or recovered from COVID-19. The samples were drawn from the first 160 participants of the ongoing ImmuneRACE study and from 950 to 1,500 subjects provided by 6 global collaborators. The repertoires were released in a freely available public database meant as a resource for research on the immune response to SARS-CoV-2. HLA class I and class II types, where available, came from metadata supplied by the sample provider rather than from assay-based typing. A de-identified subject ID, COVID-19 status, age in years and sex were almost always included in the sample metadata. What the research found in general, with its limitations: The quantity of clinical and demographic metadata differed by source and by participant and was supplied without curation.

The immunoSEQ Assay, a bias-controlled multiplex PCR, was used to amplify TCRbeta CDR3 regions from genomic DNA. As for the original processing: Nucleated cell counts per sample were estimated from amplification of reference gene primers within the assay. To quantify the absolute abundance of each unique TCRbeta CDR3 rearrangement, sequence reads were collapsed and filtered. For each sample, productive Simpson clonality was calculated by taking the square root of Simpson's diversity index across productive rearrangements. In its TCRdb copy, this immuneACCESS table keeps in-frame sequences only and misses some clones. Where compared with another copy, unresolved V genes explain less than half of these, and the others have no known cause. The V and J calls and clone size come from that table; D and trimming were worked out from the DNA. In this sample the table shows 70,000 to 95,000 clones, approximately 89% of which occur a single time. The ten largest clones add up to about 5% of the sample.

The collaborating institutions used their own protocols to collect whole blood in K2EDTA tubes. Collaborator samples were shipped for TCRbeta analysis as frozen whole blood, isolated PBMCs, or DNA extracted from either sample type. CDR1 and CDR2, per the germline V gene, are SGHRS and YFSETQ. The CDR3 holds 14 amino acids from the cysteine to the phenylalanine. The read is trimmed to its CDR3 DNA, 42 bases read in frame from base 1. The junction carries 12 bases between V and J, which are trimmed by 3 bases and 8 bases respectively. A word on this clone: The target of this receptor is not known. No qualities accompany the bases; no much larger clone lies one base away.

The chain joins TRBV5-1 to TRBJ1-6; the best D guess is TRBD1, with 6 bases matching. The source is an elderly woman with active COVID-19. The material sequenced was peripheral blood. The CDR3 corresponds to CASSSGQAYSPLHF. The nucleotide sequence reads TGCGCCAGCAGCTCGGGACAAGCATATTCACCCCTCCACTTT.